These 9 T cell receptor beta chains originate from one sample sequenced in a study of technical replicates of blood from a few donors. Repertoires were generated with immunoSEQ multiplex PCR, while TCRdb's copy carries only in-frame clones and drops some. The data show just over 55,000 clones, with around 93% seen just once and about 4% held by the top ten. The sample comprised PBMCs. The receptors originated from a human donor in good health. Some clones in this sample may be carry-over from other donors' samples.

The chain is built from TRBV5-4 and TRBJ2-1, with D tentatively TRBD1 (6 bases). The germline V gene encodes CDR1 SGHNT and CDR2 YYREEE (reference sequence). The V end lost 3 bases, the J end lost 3 bases, and 13 bases lay between the germline ends. The CDR3 is 15 amino acids. The CDR3, as DNA: TGTGCCAGCAGCTCCCCTGGACAGCTCTACAATGAGCAGTTCTTC. This gives the protein CASSSPGQLYNEQFF.

The rearrangement joins TRBV6-5 to TRBJ2-1; D might be TRBD2 (6 bases). Germline V gene lookup returns CDR1 MNHEY and CDR2 SVGAGI. Deletions cut 1 base from V and 7 bases from J, with 14 bases between. The length of the CDR3 is 15 residues. The CDR3 DNA reads TGTGCCAGCAGTTACTGGAAAAGGGGAGGTAATGAGCAGTTCTTC. This translates into CASSYWKRGGNEQFF.

This chain uses TRBV7-9 with TRBJ1-1; the D is unclear. The CDR3 is made up of 12 amino acids. Between the trimmed V and J ends, which lost 5 bases and 7 bases, there was a span of 11 bases. Germline V gene lookup returns CDR1 SEHNR and CDR2 FQNEAQ (reference sequence). The CDR3 sequence is CASSLDRFEAFF. In DNA, the CDR3 is TGTGCCAGCAGCCTAGACCGGTTTGAAGCTTTCTTT.

The chain couples TRBV6-6 to TRBJ2-5; 8 bases fit TRBD1. The J segment lost 2 bases and the V segment lost 10 bases, leaving 6 bases of the junction unmatched. From germline, CDR1 is MNHNY and CDR2 SVGAGI (reference sequence). The CDR3 is 13 amino acids. The CDR3 DNA reads as TGTGCCACCCGGGGACAGGCACAAGAGACCCAGTACTTC. Translation gives CATRGQAQETQYF.

The CDR3 loop is CASSATSSYNEQFF. The CDR3 DNA follows: TGTGCCAGCAGTGCTACGAGCTCCTACAATGAGCAGTTCTTC. The chain links TRBV2 to TRBJ2-1; D remains ambiguous. This CDR3 region has 14 residues. The V and J ends lost 4 bases and 0 bases respectively, with 7 bases between them. Germline V gene lookup returns CDR1 SNHLY and CDR2 FYNNEI. The full variable domain, with the rest looked up from reference TRBV2 and TRBJ2-1, is EPEVTQTPSHQVTQMGQEVILRCVPISNHLYFYWYRQILGQKVEFLVSFYNNEISEKSEIFDDQFSVERPDGSNFTLKIRSTKLEDSAMYFCASSATSSYNEQFFGPGTRLTVL.

The genes are TRBV30 and TRBJ2-5, with D possibly TRBD1 on 5 matching bases. Trimming took off 1 base at V and 0 bases at J, with 9 bases between the two ends. Per the germline V gene, CDR1 is GTSNPN and CDR2 is SVGIG (reference sequence). The CDR3 is made up of 14 amino acids. DNA of the CDR3: TGTGCCTGGAGTGCCCTCAGGGACCAAGAGACCCAGTACTTC. Amino acid sequence: CAWSALRDQETQYF.

The gene calls are TRBV5-6 and TRBJ2-1; TRBD2 is a possible D gene (6 bases). The germline V gene encodes CDR1 SGHDT and CDR2 YYEEEE. The CDR3 has 12 amino acids. Trimming shortened V by 3 bases and J by 10 bases, and 11 bases separated the two germline ends. Written as DNA, the CDR3 is TGTGCCAGCAGCTGGGGGGTGGGGGAGCAGTTCTTC. The encoded protein is CASSWGVGEQFF.

The chain is built from TRBV5-4 and TRBJ1-2, with D possibly being TRBD1 (5 bases). With 3 bases removed from V and 3 bases from J, the gap between germline ends came to 18 bases. The CDR3 loop spans 16 amino acids. The germline V gene encodes CDR1 SGHNT and CDR2 YYREEE (reference sequence). The CDR3 DNA reads as TGTGCCAGCAGCTCTAATTTAGAAGGGGCCCACTATGGCTACACCTTC. This codes for CASSSNLEGAHYGYTF.

The chain recombines TRBV10-3 with TRBJ1-5, with TRBD1 matching over 8 bases. The V and J ends lost 3 bases and 5 bases, in that order; junction bases with no gene match: 0. This CDR3 contains 13 residues. The germline V gene has CDR1 ENHRY and CDR2 SYGVKD. CDR3 region: CAISEQGDQPQHF. Here the CDR3 DNA reads TGTGCCATCAGTGAACAGGGGGATCAGCCCCAGCATTTT.